This T cell receptor beta chain was found in a study of blood T cell repertoires in COVID-19 (dated by TCRdb to about 2020). Study-wide context: The collaborator samples originated in the United States, Italy and Spain and spanned the acute and convalescent phases of COVID-19. The prospective study material was composed of cDNA or gDNA derived from T cells, B-cell-depleted T cells, or PBMCs. Deeply sampled blood TCRbeta repertoires from subjects exposed to, actively infected with, or recovered from COVID-19 were included in the dataset. A freely available public database, intended as a resource for researchers studying the immune response to SARS-CoV-2, is where the repertoires were released. Samples were obtained from the ongoing ImmuneRACE study (first 160 participants) and from over a thousand subjects provided by 6 global collaborators. Sample metadata almost always included a de-identified subject ID, COVID-19 status, age in years and sex. Where available, HLA class I and class II types were obtained from metadata supplied by the sample provider rather than from assay-based typing.

Each collaborating institution followed its own protocols to collect whole blood in K2EDTA tubes. For TCRbeta analysis, collaborators shipped samples as frozen whole blood, isolated PBMCs, or DNA extracted from either of those sample types. The germline V gene sets CDR1 to MGHDK and CDR2 to SYGVNS. Taken from cysteine to phenylalanine, the CDR3 has 15 residues. Only the CDR3 portion is preserved as DNA: 45 bases, with reading frame beginning at the first base. V is pruned by 6 bases and J by 2 bases, leaving 7 bases of the junction without a gene match. Here is what the overall study found, with its caveats: Clinical and demographic metadata were provided uncurated, with the amount varying by source and participant.

Details on this clone: This receptor's antigen is unknown. Nothing much larger sits one base from this clone, and base qualities are not available.

The immunoSEQ Assay, a bias-controlled multiplex PCR, was used to amplify TCRbeta CDR3 regions from genomic DNA. For the original study's pipeline: Nucleated cell counts per sample were estimated from amplification of reference gene primers within the assay. Sequence reads were collapsed and filtered to measure the absolute abundance of every unique TCRbeta CDR3 rearrangement. Productive Simpson clonality was computed per sample as the square root of Simpson's diversity index over productive rearrangements. TCRdb provides this immuneACCESS table in a form limited to in-frame rearrangements. Some clones are lacking; in checked studies, under half of them reflect an unresolved V gene, and why the rest are absent is not known. That table furnishes V, J and clone size, whereas the DNA furnished D and trimming. A total of about 160,000 clones appear in this sample, roughly 87% of them only once. The ten largest clones capture roughly 4% of the sample.

The receptor was isolated from a woman aged 55-75 years with active or convalescent COVID-19. The sequence joins TRBV25-1 to TRBJ1-5, with TRBD1 identical over 7 junction bases. Specimen: peripheral blood. The DNA is TGTGCCAGCAGCCCCACAGGGGCTGGCAATCAGCCCCAGCATTTT. This encodes CASSPTGAGNQPQHF. Supplemented by the reference TRBV25-1 and TRBJ1-5 proteins around the CDR3, the complete variable domain is EADIYQTPRYLVIGTGKKITLECSQTMGHDKMYWYQQDPGMELHLIHYSYGVNSTEKGDLSSESTVSRIRTEHFPLTLESARPSHTSQYLCASSPTGAGNQPQHFGDGTRLSIL.